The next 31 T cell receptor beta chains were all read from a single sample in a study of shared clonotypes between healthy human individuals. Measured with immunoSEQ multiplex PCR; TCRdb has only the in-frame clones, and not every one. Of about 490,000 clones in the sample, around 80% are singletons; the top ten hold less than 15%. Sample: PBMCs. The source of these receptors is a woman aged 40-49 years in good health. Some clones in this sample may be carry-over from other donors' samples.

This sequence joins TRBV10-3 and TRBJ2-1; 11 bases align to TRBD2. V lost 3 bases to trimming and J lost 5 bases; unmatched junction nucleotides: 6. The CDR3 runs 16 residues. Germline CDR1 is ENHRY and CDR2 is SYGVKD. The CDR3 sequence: CAISDLAGGRNNEQFF. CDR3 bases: TGTGCCATCAGTGATCTAGCGGGAGGTCGCAACAATGAGCAGTTCTTC.

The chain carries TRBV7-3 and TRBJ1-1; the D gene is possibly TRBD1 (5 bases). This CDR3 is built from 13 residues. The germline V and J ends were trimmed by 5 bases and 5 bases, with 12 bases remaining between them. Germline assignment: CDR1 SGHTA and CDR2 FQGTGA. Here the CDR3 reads CASSQGRTTEAFF. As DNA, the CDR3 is TGTGCCAGCAGCCAGGGACGCACTACTGAAGCTTTCTTT.

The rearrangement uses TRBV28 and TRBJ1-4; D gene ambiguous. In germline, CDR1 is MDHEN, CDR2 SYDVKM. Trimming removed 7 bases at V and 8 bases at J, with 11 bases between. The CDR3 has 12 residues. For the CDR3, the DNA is TGTGCCAGCAACCACGAAGGAGAAAAACTGTTTTTT. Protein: CASNHEGEKLFF.

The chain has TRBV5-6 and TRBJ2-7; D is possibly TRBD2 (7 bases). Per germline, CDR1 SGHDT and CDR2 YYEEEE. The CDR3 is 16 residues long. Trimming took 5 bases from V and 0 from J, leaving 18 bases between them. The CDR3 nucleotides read TGTGCCAGCAGTCTGGGAGGGGGTAGCCCCTCCTACGAGCAGTACTTC. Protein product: CASSLGGGSPSYEQYF.

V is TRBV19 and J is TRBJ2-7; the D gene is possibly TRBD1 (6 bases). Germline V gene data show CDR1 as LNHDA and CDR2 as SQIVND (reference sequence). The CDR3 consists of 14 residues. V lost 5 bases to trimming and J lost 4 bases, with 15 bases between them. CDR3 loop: CASSVPGQIYEQYF. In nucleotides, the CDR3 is TGTGCCAGTAGTGTCCCGGGACAAATTTACGAGCAGTACTTC. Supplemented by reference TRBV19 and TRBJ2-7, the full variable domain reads DGGITQSPKYLFRKEGQNVTLSCEQNLNHDAMYWYRQDPGQGLRLIYYSQIVNDFQKGDIAEGYSVSREKKESFPLTVTSAQKNPTAFYLCASSVPGQIYEQYFGPGTRLTVT.

CDR3 sequence reads: CASSFPGGRGNEQFF. The CDR3 region has the DNA TGTGCCAGCAGTTTCCCGGGAGGGCGGGGGAATGAGCAGTTCTTC. The rearrangement links TRBV6-5 to TRBJ2-1; 8 bases fit TRBD2. The V segment lost 4 bases and the J segment 7 bases; nucleotides outside the gene matches: 9. Germline V CDR1 and CDR2: MNHEY, SVGAGI. The CDR3 has 15 amino acids.

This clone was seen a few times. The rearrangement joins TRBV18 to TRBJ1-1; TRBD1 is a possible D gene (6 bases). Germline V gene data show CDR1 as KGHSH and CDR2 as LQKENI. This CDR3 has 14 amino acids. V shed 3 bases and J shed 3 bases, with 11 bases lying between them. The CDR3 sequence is CASSPAGAYTEAFF. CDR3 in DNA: TGTGCCAGCTCACCGGCGGGGGCGTACACTGAAGCTTTCTTT.

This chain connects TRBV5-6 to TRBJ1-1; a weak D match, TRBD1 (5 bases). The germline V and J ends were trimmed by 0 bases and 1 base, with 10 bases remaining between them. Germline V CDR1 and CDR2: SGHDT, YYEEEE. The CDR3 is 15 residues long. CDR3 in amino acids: CASSLGGGANTEAFF. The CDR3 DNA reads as TGTGCCAGCAGCTTGGGCGGAGGGGCGAACACTGAAGCTTTCTTT.

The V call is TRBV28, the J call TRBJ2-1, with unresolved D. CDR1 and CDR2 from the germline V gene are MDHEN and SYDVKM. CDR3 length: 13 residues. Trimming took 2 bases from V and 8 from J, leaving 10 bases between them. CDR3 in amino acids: CASSLMGTYEQFF. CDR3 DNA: TGTGCCAGCAGTTTAATGGGCACGTATGAGCAGTTCTTC.

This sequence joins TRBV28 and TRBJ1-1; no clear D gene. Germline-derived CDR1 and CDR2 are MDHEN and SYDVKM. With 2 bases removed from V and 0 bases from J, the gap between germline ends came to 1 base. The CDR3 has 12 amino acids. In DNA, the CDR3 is TGTGCCAGCAGTTTAGTGAACACTGAAGCTTTCTTT. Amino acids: CASSLVNTEAFF.

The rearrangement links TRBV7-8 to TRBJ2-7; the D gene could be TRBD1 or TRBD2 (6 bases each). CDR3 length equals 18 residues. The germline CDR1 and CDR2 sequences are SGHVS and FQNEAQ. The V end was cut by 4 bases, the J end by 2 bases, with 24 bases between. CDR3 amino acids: CASSSITGTRRGTYEQYF. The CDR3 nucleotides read TGTGCCAGCAGCTCAATCACGGGCACAAGGAGGGGGACCTACGAGCAGTACTTC.

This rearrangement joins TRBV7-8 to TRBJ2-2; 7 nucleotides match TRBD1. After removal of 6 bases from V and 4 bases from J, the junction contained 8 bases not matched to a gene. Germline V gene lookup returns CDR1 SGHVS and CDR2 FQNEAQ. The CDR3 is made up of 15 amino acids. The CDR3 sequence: CASRLTTGSTGELFF. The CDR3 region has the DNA TGTGCCAGCAGACTAACGACAGGGAGCACCGGGGAGCTGTTTTTT.

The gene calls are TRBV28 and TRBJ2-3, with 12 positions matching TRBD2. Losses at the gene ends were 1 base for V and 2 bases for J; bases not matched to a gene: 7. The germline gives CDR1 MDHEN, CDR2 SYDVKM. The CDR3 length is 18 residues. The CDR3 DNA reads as TGTGCCAGCAGTTTATCTAGGGGGACTAGCGGGTTCACAGATACGCAGTATTTT. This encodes CASSLSRGTSGFTDTQYF.

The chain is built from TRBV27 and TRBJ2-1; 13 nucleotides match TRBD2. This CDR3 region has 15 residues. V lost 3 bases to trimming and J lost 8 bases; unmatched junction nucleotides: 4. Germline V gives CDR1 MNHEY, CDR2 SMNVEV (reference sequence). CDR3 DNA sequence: TGTGCCAGCAGTTTCCCGGGACTAGCGGGGTATGAGCAGTTCTTC. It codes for CASSFPGLAGYEQFF.

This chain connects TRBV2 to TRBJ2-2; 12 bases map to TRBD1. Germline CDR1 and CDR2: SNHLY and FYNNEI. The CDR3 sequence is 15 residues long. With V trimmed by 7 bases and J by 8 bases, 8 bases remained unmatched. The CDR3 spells CASNRDRGRWGELFF. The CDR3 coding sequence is TGTGCCAGCAACCGGGACAGGGGGCGCTGGGGGGAGCTGTTTTTT. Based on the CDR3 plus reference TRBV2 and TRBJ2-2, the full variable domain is EPEVTQTPSHQVTQMGQEVILRCVPISNHLYFYWYRQILGQKVEFLVSFYNNEISEKSEIFDDQFSVERPDGSNFTLKIRSTKLEDSAMYFCASNRDRGRWGELFFGEGSRLTVL.

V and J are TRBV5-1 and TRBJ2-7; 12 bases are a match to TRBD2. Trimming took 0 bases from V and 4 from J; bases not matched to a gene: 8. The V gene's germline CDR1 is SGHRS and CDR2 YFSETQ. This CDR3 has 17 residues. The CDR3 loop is CASSLVMGLAGGYEQYF. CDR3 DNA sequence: TGCGCCAGCAGCTTGGTAATGGGACTAGCGGGCGGGTACGAGCAGTACTTC.

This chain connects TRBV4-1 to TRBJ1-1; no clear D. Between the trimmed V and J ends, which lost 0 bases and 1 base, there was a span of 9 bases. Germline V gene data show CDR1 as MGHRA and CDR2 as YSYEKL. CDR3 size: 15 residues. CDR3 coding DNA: TGCGCCAGCAGCCAAGAACCCCGGGAGAACACTGAAGCTTTCTTT. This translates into CASSQEPRENTEAFF.

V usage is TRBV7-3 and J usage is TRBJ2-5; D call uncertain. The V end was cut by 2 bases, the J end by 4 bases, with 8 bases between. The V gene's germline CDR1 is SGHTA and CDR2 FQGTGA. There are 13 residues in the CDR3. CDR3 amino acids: CASSLSLGETQYF. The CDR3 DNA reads TGTGCCAGCAGCTTATCTCTGGGAGAGACCCAGTACTTC. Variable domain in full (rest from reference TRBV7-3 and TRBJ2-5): GAGVSQTPSNKVTEKGKYVELRCDPISGHTALYWYRQSLGQGPEFLIYFQGTGAADDSGLPNDRFFAVRPEGSVSTLKIQRTERGDSAVYLCASSLSLGETQYFGPGTRLLVL.

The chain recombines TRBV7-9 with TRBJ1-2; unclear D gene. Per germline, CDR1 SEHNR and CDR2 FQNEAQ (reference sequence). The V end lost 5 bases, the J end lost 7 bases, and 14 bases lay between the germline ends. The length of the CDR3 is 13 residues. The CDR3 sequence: CASSPPGPSGYTF. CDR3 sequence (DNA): TGTGCCAGCAGCCCGCCAGGTCCCAGTGGCTACACCTTC. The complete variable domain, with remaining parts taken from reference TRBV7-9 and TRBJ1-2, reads DTGVSQNPRHKITKRGQNVTFRCDPISEHNRLYWYRQTLGQGPEFLTYFQNEAQLEKSRLLSDRFSAERPKGSFSTLEIQRTEQGDSAMYLCASSPPGPSGYTFGSGTRLTVV.

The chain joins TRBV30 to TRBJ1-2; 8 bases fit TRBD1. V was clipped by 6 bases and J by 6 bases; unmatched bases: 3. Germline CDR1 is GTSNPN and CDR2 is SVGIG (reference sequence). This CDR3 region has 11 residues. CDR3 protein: CACTGGDGYTF. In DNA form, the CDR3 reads TGTGCCTGTACAGGGGGGGATGGCTACACCTTC.

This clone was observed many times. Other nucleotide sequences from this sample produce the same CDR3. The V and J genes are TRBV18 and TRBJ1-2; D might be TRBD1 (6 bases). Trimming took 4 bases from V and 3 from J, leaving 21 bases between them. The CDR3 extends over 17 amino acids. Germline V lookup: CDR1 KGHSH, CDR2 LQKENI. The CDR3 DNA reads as TGTGCCAGCTCACGAACAGGGCCCTCCCAGGGCTACTATGGCTACACCTTC. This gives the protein CASSRTGPSQGYYGYTF.

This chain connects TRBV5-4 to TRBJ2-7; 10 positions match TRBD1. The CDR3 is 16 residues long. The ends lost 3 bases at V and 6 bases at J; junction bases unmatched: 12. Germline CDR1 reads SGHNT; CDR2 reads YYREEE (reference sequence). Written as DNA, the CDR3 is TGTGCCAGCAGCTCCCAAAGTTCCCGGGACAGGGGCGAGCAGTACTTC. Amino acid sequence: CASSSQSSRDRGEQYF.

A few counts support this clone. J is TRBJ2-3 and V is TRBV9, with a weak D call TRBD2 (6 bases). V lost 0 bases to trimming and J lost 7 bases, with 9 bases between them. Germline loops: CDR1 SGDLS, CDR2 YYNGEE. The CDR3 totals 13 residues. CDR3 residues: CASSVDGGNTQYF. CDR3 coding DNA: TGTGCCAGCAGCGTAGATGGCGGGAATACGCAGTATTTT.

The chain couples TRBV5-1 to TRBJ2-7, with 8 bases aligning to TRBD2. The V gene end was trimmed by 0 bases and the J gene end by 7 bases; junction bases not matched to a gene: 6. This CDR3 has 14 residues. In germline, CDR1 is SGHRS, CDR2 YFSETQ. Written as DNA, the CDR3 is TGCGCCAGCAGCTTGGACGGGAGGGCCCGTGAGCAGTACTTC. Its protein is CASSLDGRAREQYF.

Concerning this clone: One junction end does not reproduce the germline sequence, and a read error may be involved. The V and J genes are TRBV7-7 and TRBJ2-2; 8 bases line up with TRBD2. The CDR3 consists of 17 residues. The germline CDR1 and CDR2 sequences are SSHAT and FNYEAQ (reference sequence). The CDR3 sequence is CASSLSQKRGLDGELFF. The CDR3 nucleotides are TGTGCTAGCAGCTTGAGCCAGAAGCGGGGGCTAGACGGGGAGCTGTTTTTT.

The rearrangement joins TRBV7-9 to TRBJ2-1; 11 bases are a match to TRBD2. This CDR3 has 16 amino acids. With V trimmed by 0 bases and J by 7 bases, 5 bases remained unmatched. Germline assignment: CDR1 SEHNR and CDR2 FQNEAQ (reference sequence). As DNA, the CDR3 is TGTGCCAGCAGCTTAGCACTAGCGGGAGACCTTAATGAGCAGTTCTTC. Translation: CASSLALAGDLNEQFF.

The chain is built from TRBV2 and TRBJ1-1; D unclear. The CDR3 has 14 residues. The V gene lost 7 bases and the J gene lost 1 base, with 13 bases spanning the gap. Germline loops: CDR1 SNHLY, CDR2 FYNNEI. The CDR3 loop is CASTTGTPNTEAFF. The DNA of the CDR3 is TGTGCCAGCACCACGGGCACCCCGAACACTGAAGCTTTCTTT.

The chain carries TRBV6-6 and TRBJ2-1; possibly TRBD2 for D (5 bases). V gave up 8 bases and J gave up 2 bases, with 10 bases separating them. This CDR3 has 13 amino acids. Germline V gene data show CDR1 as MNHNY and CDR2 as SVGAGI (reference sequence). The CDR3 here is CASGERPYNEQFF. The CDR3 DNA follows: TGTGCCAGCGGCGAGCGGCCCTACAATGAGCAGTTCTTC.

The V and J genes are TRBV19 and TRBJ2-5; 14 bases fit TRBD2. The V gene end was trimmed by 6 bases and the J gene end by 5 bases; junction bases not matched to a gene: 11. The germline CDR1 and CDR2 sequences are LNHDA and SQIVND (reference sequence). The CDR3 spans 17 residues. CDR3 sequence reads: CASRGPGLAGVEETQYF. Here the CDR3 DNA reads TGTGCCAGTAGGGGACCGGGACTAGCGGGAGTAGAGGAGACCCAGTACTTC.

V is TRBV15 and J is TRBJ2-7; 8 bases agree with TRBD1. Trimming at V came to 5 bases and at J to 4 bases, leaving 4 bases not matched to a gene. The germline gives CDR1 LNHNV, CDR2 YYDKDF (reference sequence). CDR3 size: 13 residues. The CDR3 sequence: CATSDRGSYEQYF. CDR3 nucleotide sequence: TGTGCCACCAGCGACAGGGGTTCTTACGAGCAGTACTTC.

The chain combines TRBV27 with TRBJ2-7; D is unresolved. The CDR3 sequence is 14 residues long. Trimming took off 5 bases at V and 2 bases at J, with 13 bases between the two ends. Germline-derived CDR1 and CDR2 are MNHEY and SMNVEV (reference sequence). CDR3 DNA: TGTGCCAGCAGTATCGGACCGCCAACCTACGAGCAGTACTTC. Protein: CASSIGPPTYEQYF.